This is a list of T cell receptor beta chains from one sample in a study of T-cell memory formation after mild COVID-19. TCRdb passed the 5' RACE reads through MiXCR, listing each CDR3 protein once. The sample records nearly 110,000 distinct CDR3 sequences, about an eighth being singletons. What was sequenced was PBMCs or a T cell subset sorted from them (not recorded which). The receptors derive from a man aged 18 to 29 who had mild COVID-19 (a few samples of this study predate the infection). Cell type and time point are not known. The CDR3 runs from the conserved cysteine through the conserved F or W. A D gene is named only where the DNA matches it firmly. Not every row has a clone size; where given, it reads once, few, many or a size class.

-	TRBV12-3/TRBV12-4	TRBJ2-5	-	CASSSGDSEETQYF	TGTGCCAGCAGTTCGGGGGACAGTGAAGAGACCCAGTACTTC
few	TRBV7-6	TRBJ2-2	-	CASSLTPWQGTTYHSGTQGGELFF	TGTGCCAGCAGCTTAACCCCGTGGCAGGGAACTACCTACCACTCCGGGACGCAGGGCGGGGAGCTGTTTTTT
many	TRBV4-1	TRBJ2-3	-	CASSQYPSTDTQYF	TGCGCCAGCAGCCAATATCCTTCCACAGATACGCAGTATTTT
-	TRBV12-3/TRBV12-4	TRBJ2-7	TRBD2	CASSSGGGGEQYF	TGTGCCAGCAGTTCGGGGGGTGGTGGAGAGCAGTACTTC
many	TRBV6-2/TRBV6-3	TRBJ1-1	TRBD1	CASSVTGAGTEAFF	TGTGCCAGCAGCGTGACAGGGGCGGGCACTGAAGCTTTCTTT
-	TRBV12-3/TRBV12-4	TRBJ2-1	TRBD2	CASSLTSGGASGSYEQFF	TGTGCCAGCAGTCTGACTAGCGGGGGGGCCTCTGGGTCCTATGAGCAGTTCTTC
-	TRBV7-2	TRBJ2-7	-	CASSLGREGSYEQYF	TGTGCCAGCAGCTTAGGCCGTGAGGGGTCCTACGAGCAGTACTTC
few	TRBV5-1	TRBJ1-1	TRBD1	CASSSGTGHTEAFF	TGCGCCAGCAGCTCCGGGACAGGGCACACTGAAGCTTTCTTT
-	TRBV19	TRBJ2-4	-	CASSIGFGRWADIQYF	TGTGCCAGTAGTATAGGGTTCGGAAGGTGGGCGGACATTCAGTACTTC
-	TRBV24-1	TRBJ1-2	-	CATSEGGGYGYTF	TGTGCCACCAGTGAAGGAGGGGGCTATGGCTACACCTTC
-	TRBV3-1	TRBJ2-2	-	CASSPTGGRNTGELFF	TGTGCCAGCAGCCCCACCGGTGGGCGTAACACCGGGGAGCTGTTTTTT
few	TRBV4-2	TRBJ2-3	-	CASSQVRDTTRGDTQYF	TGTGCCAGCAGCCAAGTCCGGGACACCACTCGCGGAGATACGCAGTATTTT
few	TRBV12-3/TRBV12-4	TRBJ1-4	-	CASSRREGLGGAEKLFF	TGTGCCAGCAGTCGTAGGGAAGGGTTGGGGGGCGCGGAAAAACTGTTTTTT
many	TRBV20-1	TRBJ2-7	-	CSAAGGYEQYF	TGCAGTGCGGCCGGCGGGTACGAGCAGTACTTC
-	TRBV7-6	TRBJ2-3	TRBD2	CASSLELGGDTDTQYF	TGTGCCAGCAGCTTAGAGTTGGGGGGGGATACGGATACGCAGTATTTT
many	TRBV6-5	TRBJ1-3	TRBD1	CASSLRDSASSAIYF	TGTGCCAGCAGTCTCCGGGACAGCGCGTCAAGCGCCATATATTTT
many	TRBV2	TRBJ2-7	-	CASLRGSYEQYF	TGTGCCAGTCTCCGGGGATCCTACGAGCAGTACTTC
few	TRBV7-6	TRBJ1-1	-	CASSTRGQFGEAFF	TGTGCCAGCAGCACCCGTGGGCAGTTTGGTGAAGCTTTCTTT
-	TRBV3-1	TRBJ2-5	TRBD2	CASSQVAAGIQETQYF	TGTGCCAGCAGCCAAGTCGCAGCGGGGATACAAGAGACCCAGTACTTC
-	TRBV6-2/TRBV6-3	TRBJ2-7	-	CASSYSKDNSYEQYF	TGTGCCAGCAGTTACTCGAAGGACAACTCCTACGAGCAGTACTTC
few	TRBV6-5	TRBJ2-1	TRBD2	CASNRRWGGGTNEQFF	TGTGCCAGCAACCGCCGGTGGGGCGGGGGGACCAATGAGCAGTTCTTC
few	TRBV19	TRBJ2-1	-	CASSIRQLSEQFF	TGTGCCAGTAGTATCCGGCAATTGAGTGAGCAGTTCTTC
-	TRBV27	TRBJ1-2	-	CASTLNAGSAYGYTF	TGTGCCAGCACCCTCAACGCAGGTAGCGCCTATGGCTACACCTTC
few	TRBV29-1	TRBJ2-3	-	CSVERESTDTQYF	TGCAGCGTTGAGAGGGAGAGCACAGATACGCAGTATTTT
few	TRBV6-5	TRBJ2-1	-	CASSYGGSQNEQFF	TGTGCCAGCAGTTACGGAGGGTCTCAAAATGAGCAGTTCTTC
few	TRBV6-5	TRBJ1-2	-	CASSFNRDLNYGYTF	TGTGCCAGCAGTTTCAACAGGGACCTAAACTATGGCTACACCTTC
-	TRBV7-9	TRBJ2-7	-	CASSLEGQWTGEQYF	TGTGCCAGCAGCTTAGAAGGACAGTGGACCGGCGAGCAGTACTTC
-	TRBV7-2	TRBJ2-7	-	CASSLVGGYEQYF	TGTGCCAGCAGCTTAGTAGGGGGCTACGAGCAGTACTTC
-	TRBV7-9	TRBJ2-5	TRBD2	CASSLSSGGDQETQYF	TGTGCCAGCAGCTTATCTAGCGGGGGGGATCAAGAGACCCAGTACTTC
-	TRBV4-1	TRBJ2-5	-	CASSQKVGVRGETQYF	TGCGCCAGCAGCCAAAAAGTAGGGGTCCGAGGAGAGACCCAGTACTTC
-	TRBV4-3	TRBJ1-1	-	CASSQDYLGRGTEAFF	TGCGCCAGCAGCCAAGATTACTTAGGGAGAGGCACTGAAGCTTTCTTT
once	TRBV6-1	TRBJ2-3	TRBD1	CASIELRDRAPTDTQYF	TGTGCCAGCATCGAACTCCGGGACAGGGCCCCCACAGATACGCAGTATTTT
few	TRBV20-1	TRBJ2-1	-	CSARVTWRSSYNEQFF	TGCAGTGCTAGAGTGACTTGGCGGAGCTCCTACAATGAGCAGTTCTTC
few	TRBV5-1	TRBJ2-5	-	CASSLWGYQETQYF	TGCGCCAGCAGCTTGTGGGGGTACCAAGAGACCCAGTACTTC
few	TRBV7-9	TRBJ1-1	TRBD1	CASSAETGEGTEAFF	TGTGCCAGCAGCGCGGAGACAGGGGAGGGCACTGAAGCTTTCTTT
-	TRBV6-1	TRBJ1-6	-	CASSDFQGPSSPLHF	TGTGCCAGCAGTGATTTTCAGGGGCCGTCTTCACCCCTCCACTTT
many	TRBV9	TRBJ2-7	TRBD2	CASSKAGGAPHEQYF	TGTGCCAGCAGCAAAGCGGGGGGCGCTCCCCACGAGCAGTACTTC
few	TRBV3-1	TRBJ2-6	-	CASSQQVTGANVLTF	TGTGCCAGCAGCCAACAGGTAACTGGGGCCAACGTCCTGACTTTC
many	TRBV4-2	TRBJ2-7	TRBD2	CASSQEYSGVEGEQYF	TGTGCCAGCAGCCAAGAATATAGCGGGGTTGAGGGCGAGCAGTACTTC
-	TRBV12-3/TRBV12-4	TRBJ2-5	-	CASSSGPTSENF	TGTGCCAGCAGTTCCGGGCCCACCTCCGAGAACTTC
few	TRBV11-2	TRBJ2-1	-	CASSGRRGASYNEQFF	TGTGCCAGCAGCGGGCGGAGGGGGGCCTCCTACAATGAGCAGTTCTTC
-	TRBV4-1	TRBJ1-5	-	CASSQGTLSNQPQHF	TGCGCCAGCAGCCAAGGGACACTCAGCAATCAGCCCCAGCATTTT